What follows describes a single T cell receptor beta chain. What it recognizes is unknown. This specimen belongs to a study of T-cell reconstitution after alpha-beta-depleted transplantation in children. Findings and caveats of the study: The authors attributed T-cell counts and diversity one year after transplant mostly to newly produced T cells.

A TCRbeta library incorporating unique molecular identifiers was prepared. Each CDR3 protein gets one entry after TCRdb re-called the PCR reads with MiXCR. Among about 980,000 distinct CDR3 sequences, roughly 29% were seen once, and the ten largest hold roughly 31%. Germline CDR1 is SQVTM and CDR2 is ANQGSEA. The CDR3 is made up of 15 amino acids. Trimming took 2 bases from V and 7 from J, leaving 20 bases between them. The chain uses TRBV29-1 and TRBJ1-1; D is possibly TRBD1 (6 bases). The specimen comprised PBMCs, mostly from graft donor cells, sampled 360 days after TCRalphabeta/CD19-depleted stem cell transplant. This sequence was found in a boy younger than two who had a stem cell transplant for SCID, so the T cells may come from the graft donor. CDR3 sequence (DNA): TGCAGCGTTGAATACATCGCGGGGGGGCGAGGTGAAGCTTTCTTT. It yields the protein CSVEYIAGGRGEAFF.